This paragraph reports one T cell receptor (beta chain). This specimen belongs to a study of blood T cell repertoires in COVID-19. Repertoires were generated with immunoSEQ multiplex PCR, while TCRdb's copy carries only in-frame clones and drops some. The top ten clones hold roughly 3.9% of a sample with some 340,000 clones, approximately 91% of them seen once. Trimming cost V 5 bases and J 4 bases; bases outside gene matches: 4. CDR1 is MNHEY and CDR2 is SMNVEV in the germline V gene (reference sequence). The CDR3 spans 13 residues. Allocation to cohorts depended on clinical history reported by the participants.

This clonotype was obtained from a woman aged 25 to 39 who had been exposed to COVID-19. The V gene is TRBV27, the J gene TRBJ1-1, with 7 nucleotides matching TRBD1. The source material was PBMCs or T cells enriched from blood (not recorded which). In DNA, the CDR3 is TGTGCCAGCAGTGCGCAGGGGGGCACTGAAGCTTTCTTT. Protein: CASSAQGGTEAFF.